Given below is one TCR beta chain in context. This entry belongs to a study of cytomegalovirus exposure and HLA in healthy donors. Primers: 60 Vbeta forward and 13 Jbeta reverse. Libraries were prepared by immunoSEQ multiplex PCR; TCRdb keeps only in-frame clonotypes and omits some of them. Counted here are fewer than 200,000 clones, under 9.5% occurring once; the ten biggest clones make up 1% to 1.5%. Deletions cut 0 bases from V and 3 bases from J, with 10 bases between. The length of the CDR3 is 14 residues. Germline V gene sequence: CDR1 SGHRS, CDR2 YFSETQ. The chain joins TRBV5-1 to TRBJ2-7; D is possibly TRBD1 (5 bases). The sample taken for sequencing was PBMCs. This clonotype was sampled from a woman aged 25-40 years in good health and CMV-seropositive. The CDR3 DNA follows: TGCGCCAGCAGCTTGGTTACAGGTAACTACGAGCAGTACTTC. Its translation: CASSLVTGNYEQYF.